Listed here are 16 T cell receptor beta chains from one sample, sequenced in a study of blood T cell repertoires in COVID-19. Profiling relied on immunoSEQ multiplex PCR, and the TCRdb table lists in-frame clones only, not all of them. This table has 100,000 to 150,000 clones, 90% appearing once. Input material: peripheral blood. The origin of the receptors is a man aged 60-69 years with COVID-19, enrolled during active disease.

The chain combines TRBV2 with TRBJ2-1, with 8 bases that match TRBD2. The CDR3 sequence is 12 residues long. The V gene's germline CDR1 is SNHLY and CDR2 FYNNEI. V trimming: 4 bases; J trimming: 10 bases; junction bases outside the gene matches: 3. CDR3 sequence (DNA): TGTGCCAGCAGTGGCCGGGAGGGCGAGCAGTTCTTC. Protein: CASSGREGEQFF.

The rearrangement joins TRBV7-9 to TRBJ2-5; a possible D gene is TRBD1 (5 bases). CDR1 is SEHNR, CDR2 FQNEAQ, per germline (reference sequence). The CDR3 is 13 amino acids. V was cut by 10 bases and J by 4 bases, with 16 bases left in between. The CDR3 region is CANSEPGIETQYF. The CDR3 DNA follows: TGTGCCAACTCAGAGCCAGGGATAGAGACCCAGTACTTC.

In this sample, this clone turned up once. V and J are TRBV5-4 and TRBJ1-1, with D hard to call. Per the germline V gene, CDR1 is SGHNT and CDR2 is YYREEE (reference sequence). The ends were cut back, 0 bases at V and 0 bases at J, with 6 bases in the middle. The CDR3 is made up of 14 amino acids. The CDR3 reads CASSLVTVNTEAFF. Written as DNA, the CDR3 is TGTGCCAGCAGCTTGGTAACAGTGAACACTGAAGCTTTCTTT.

This rearrangement joins TRBV19 to TRBJ2-1; TRBD2 might be the D (6 bases). CDR3 length: 17 amino acids. V lost 5 bases and J 2 bases, leaving 19 bases between the germline ends. The V gene's germline CDR1 is LNHDA and CDR2 SQIVND (reference sequence). The CDR3 DNA reads as TGTGCCAGTAGTCCGCGGGACTCCCACAGAACCTACAATGAGCAGTTCTTC. Amino acids: CASSPRDSHRTYNEQFF.

The chain uses TRBV19 and TRBJ1-6; D is ambiguous. From germline, CDR1 is LNHDA and CDR2 SQIVND (reference sequence). The CDR3 is 12 residues long. V gave up 5 bases and J gave up 8 bases, with 7 bases separating them. The CDR3 loop is CASSLVDSPLHF. CDR3 sequence (DNA): TGTGCCAGTAGTTTGGTAGATTCACCCCTCCACTTT.

The rearrangement links TRBV5-4 to TRBJ2-1; 11 bases are a match to TRBD2. Looked up from germline, CDR1 is SGHNT and CDR2 is YYREEE (reference sequence). The CDR3 consists of 19 residues. Trimming removed 0 bases from V and 0 bases from J; junction bases left unmatched: 8. This chain's CDR3 is CASSLARTSGRISYNEQFF. In nucleotides, the CDR3 is TGTGCCAGCAGCTTGGCTAGGACTAGCGGGCGAATCTCCTACAATGAGCAGTTCTTC.

The chain carries TRBV3-1 (or the pseudogene TRBV3-2) and TRBJ2-1, with D possibly being TRBD1 (5 bases). V was trimmed by 0 bases and J by 12 bases, leaving 21 bases between them. Germline values: CDR1 LGHDT, CDR2 YNNKEL (reference sequence). This CDR3 has 16 amino acids. CDR3 nucleotide sequence: TGTGCCAGCAGCCAAGAACGGGTTGGGGCAGGTAGAGGGCAGTTCTTC. Translating it yields CASSQERVGAGRGQFF.

This chain links TRBV30 with TRBJ2-5; TRBD2 might be the D (6 bases). Trimming took 4 bases from V and 0 from J, leaving 6 bases between them. The CDR3 spans 12 residues. In germline, CDR1 is GTSNPN, CDR2 SVGIG (reference sequence). This CDR3 is CAWIADQETQYF. The CDR3 DNA reads TGTGCCTGGATAGCGGACCAAGAGACCCAGTACTTC. Looking up the rest from reference TRBV30 and TRBJ2-5 gives the full variable domain: SQTIHQWPATLVQPVGSPLSLECTVEGTSNPNLYWYRQAAGRGLQLLFYSVGIGQISSEVPQNLSASRPQDRQFILSSKKLLLSDSGFYLCAWIADQETQYFGPGTRLLVL.

The rearrangement uses TRBV7-9 and TRBJ1-2; the D is unclear. Germline CDR1 SEHNR, CDR2 FQNEAQ (reference sequence). The CDR3 has 13 amino acids. Trimming left V 0 bases short and J 2 bases short, with 4 bases between. In nucleotides, the CDR3 is TGTGCCAGCAGCTTAGCATTAAACTATGGCTACACCTTC. Amino acids: CASSLALNYGYTF.

The CDR3 spells CASSGTRGLGDTEAFF. CDR3 in DNA: TGTGCCAGCAGCGGGACCAGGGGGCTAGGGGACACTGAAGCTTTCTTT. The rearrangement joins TRBV28 to TRBJ1-1; 8 bases map to TRBD1. The CDR3 consists of 16 residues. Per germline, CDR1 MDHEN and CDR2 SYDVKM. J was trimmed by 3 bases and V by 6 bases; bases with no gene match: 12.

The chain joins TRBV28 to TRBJ2-7; possible D gene TRBD1, 5 bases. The CDR3 loop spans 14 amino acids. V lost 2 bases and J lost 2, with 10 bases in between. In germline, CDR1 is MDHEN, CDR2 SYDVKM. CDR3 sequence (DNA): TGTGCCAGCAGTTTAGGTGGGGCTACCTACGAGCAGTACTTC. It codes for CASSLGGATYEQYF.

This clone showed up just once. The rearrangement joins TRBV25-1 to TRBJ1-1, with D perhaps matching TRBD1 (5 bases). Germline values: CDR1 MGHDK, CDR2 SYGVNS. The CDR3 length is 16 residues. Trimming left V 2 bases short and J 8 bases short, with 21 bases between. DNA of the CDR3: TGTGCCAGCAGTGAAGGTTTAATAGGGGCGACAGAAGAAGCTTTCTTT. Translating gives CASSEGLIGATEEAFF. The entire variable domain, with the rest obtained from reference TRBV25-1 and TRBJ1-1, is as follows: EADIYQTPRYLVIGTGKKITLECSQTMGHDKMYWYQQDPGMELHLIHYSYGVNSTEKGDLSSESTVSRIRTEHFPLTLESARPSHTSQYLCASSEGLIGATEEAFFGQGTRLTVV.

CDR3 region: CASSLGTSGVLNEQFF. DNA of the CDR3: TGTGCCAGCAGTTTGGGGACTAGCGGAGTGCTGAATGAGCAGTTCTTC. The chain uses TRBV28 and TRBJ2-1, with 11 bases aligning to TRBD2. J lost 7 bases, V lost 3 bases, and 8 bases had no gene match. The CDR3 extends over 16 amino acids. Germline CDR1 and CDR2: MDHEN and SYDVKM.

This chain joins TRBV5-1 and TRBJ2-7; TRBD2 might be the D (6 bases). Trimming pared 0 bases from V and 7 bases from J, leaving 14 bases between. This CDR3 has 14 amino acids. The germline V gene has CDR1 SGHRS and CDR2 YFSETQ. CDR3 protein: CASSLGTGVEEQYF. The CDR3 nucleotides are TGCGCCAGCAGCTTGGGGACGGGAGTTGAAGAGCAGTACTTC.

The rearrangement joins TRBV14 to TRBJ2-5; D possibly corresponds to TRBD2 (5 bases). Germline assignment: CDR1 SGHDN and CDR2 FVKESK. V lost 2 bases, J lost 2 bases, and 12 bases lay in between. The CDR3 spans 15 residues. The CDR3 reads CASSQMRAAQETQYF. The CDR3 region has the DNA TGTGCCAGCAGCCAAATGAGAGCGGCTCAAGAGACCCAGTACTTC.

This chain links TRBV11-3 with TRBJ2-1; a possible D gene is TRBD1 (5 bases). The CDR3 covers 16 residues. Germline lookup yields CDR1 SGHNT and CDR2 YENEEA. The ends were cut back, 5 bases at V and 0 bases at J, with 14 bases in the middle. The CDR3 is CASSTVGPSSYNEQFF. For the CDR3, the DNA is TGTGCCAGCAGCACGGTGGGGCCAAGCTCCTACAATGAGCAGTTCTTC.